The sequence of this TCR beta chain was determined in a study of vaccination and CD4 T cells after COVID-19. Turning to the study itself: Convalescent patients gave post-COVID blood a median about 100 days post-diagnosis, range 35 to 161. SARS-CoV-2, HCoV-NL63, HCoV-OC43 and HCoV-229E supplied the overlapping spike peptides used to stimulate cells.

This sample's treatment: roughly 11-day PBMC culture with coronavirus spike peptide pools or control peptides (ViraFEST assay). Cultured CD4+ T-cell DNA underwent Oncomine TCR Beta short-read sequencing. MiXCR, run by TCRdb on the PCR reads, gives a single entry per CDR3 protein. Of around 19,000 distinct CDR3 sequences in the sample, roughly three fifths were seen once. Trimming stripped 4 bases from V and 5 bases from J, with 17 bases between. The CDR3 sequence is 15 residues long. Germline loops: CDR1 SGHTA, CDR2 FQGNSA. Only a few counts were recorded for this clonotype. The antigen remains unidentified.

Sequencing used CD4+ T cells from blood, cultured in vitro, obtained after SARS-CoV-2 vaccination. The chain joins TRBV7-2 to TRBJ2-5; weak D call: TRBD2 (6 bases). The clonotype comes from a human donor who had recovered from COVID-19. The CDR3, as DNA: TGTGCCAGCAGCTCGGGACTCGTGGTCAGGGAGACCCAGTACTTC. This translates into CASSSGLVVRETQYF.